This entry is about one T cell receptor beta chain. The antigen is unknown. The sample is drawn from a study of T cell responses to AZD1222 COVID-19 vaccine. Sequencing was performed with immunoSEQ multiplex PCR; in TCRdb, only in-frame clones are kept and a portion is missing. The profile covers fewer than 70,000 clones, with around 90% appearing a single time and approximately 5% taken by the ten largest. Germline CDR1 is PRHDT and CDR2 is FYEKMQ (reference sequence). V was clipped by 5 bases and J by 5 bases, with 19 bases between them. CDR3 length: 15 residues. The study, taken as a whole, reports: Dominant at 160-218 and 743-854, vaccine-associated CD4 TCRs also spanned spike.

This clonotype originated in an adult in good health. The sequencing here drew on peripheral blood, taken on day 0 of AZD1222 vaccination. V gene TRBV13 combines with J gene TRBJ2-7, with D tentatively TRBD2 (6 bases). Here the CDR3 reads CASSRWAGPGDEQYF. The CDR3, as DNA: TGTGCCAGCAGCCGTTGGGCGGGGCCCGGAGACGAGCAGTACTTC. Filled out from reference TRBV13 and TRBJ2-7, the complete variable domain reads AAGVIQSPRHLIKEKRETATLKCYPIPRHDTVYWYQQGPGQDPQFLISFYEKMQSDKGSIPDRFSAQQFSDYHSELNMSSLELGDSALYFCASSRWAGPGDEQYFGPGTRLTVT.